A selection of T cell receptor beta chains follows, all from one sample in a study of T cell repertoires in ileal Crohn's disease. Clones were read by immunoSEQ multiplex PCR, and TCRdb kept only the in-frame ones, dropping some. The sample includes 5,000 to 6,500 clones, around 86% of them seen just once. The sample taken for sequencing was ileal tissue. Receptor source: an adult with Crohn's disease. Each CDR3 is given with its conserved first and last residue.

CDR3,V,J
CASSDGGRSYEQYF,TRBV10-1,TRBJ2-7
CASSPRDPLTGELFF,TRBV7-2,TRBJ2-2
CASSLRTGSHYGYTF,TRBV5-5,TRBJ1-2
CASSLTGQGNTIYF,TRBV5-1,TRBJ1-3
CASSYGQPSTDTQYF,TRBV6-5,TRBJ2-3
CASSLSAARTNTGELFF,TRBV7-2,TRBJ2-2
CASSPGGYGYTF,TRBV5-4,TRBJ1-2
CASSQDSNEQFF,TRBV4-2,TRBJ2-1
CASSLGATEAFF,TRBV11-2,TRBJ1-1
CASSEVWNTEAFF,TRBV6-1,TRBJ1-1
CASSLYAGSNQPQHF,TRBV28,TRBJ1-5
CSAQGLRGYTF,TRBV29-1,TRBJ1-2
CASSQVLGAENQPQHF,TRBV4-1,TRBJ1-5
CASSFEAGTQYF,TRBV5-6,TRBJ2-3
CSAPLETVYGYTF,TRBV29-1,TRBJ1-2
CASSTGQGEAGYTF,TRBV5-4,TRBJ1-2
CASSLRSGLRTEAFF,TRBV28,TRBJ1-1
CASSEEGSTEAFF,TRBV2,TRBJ1-1
CASSPQGQGTANYGYTF,TRBV18,TRBJ1-2
CASSPGQGNYGYTF,TRBV7-9,TRBJ1-2
CASSPIGSPTWRYQETQYF,TRBV7-9,TRBJ2-5
CASSLTSGSLWETQYF,TRBV7-9,TRBJ2-5
CASSLLSEQYF,TRBV27,TRBJ2-7
CASSARDRAHNEQFF,TRBV7-6,TRBJ2-1
CASSSQSSYNSPLHF,TRBV11-2,TRBJ1-6
CASSRGPGEAFF,TRBV28,TRBJ1-1
CASRLAGSRNQPQHF,TRBV5-5,TRBJ1-5
CAMSPGTGILSHGYTF,TRBV10-3,TRBJ1-2
CSAGMLEFF,TRBV29-1,TRBJ2-1
CASSNRQGAYYEQYF,TRBV13,TRBJ2-7
CASSYSQGSSSEQYF,TRBV6-5,TRBJ2-7
CASSDSWGANSPLHF,TRBV6-4,TRBJ1-6
CASSLGLAGGRTGELFF,TRBV7-2,TRBJ2-2
CASVEGALSHEQYF,TRBV2,TRBJ2-7
CAWSPAGGYGYTF,TRBV30,TRBJ1-2
CASSLGRRGEQYF,TRBV28,TRBJ2-7
CASSLLTGGVDTQYF,TRBV28,TRBJ2-3
CASSAWGGNEKLFF,TRBV2,TRBJ1-4
CASSLDSAGYSYEQYF,TRBV11-2,TRBJ2-7
CASKVGTEDGYTF,TRBV2,TRBJ1-2
CASSMTRDGRTNEKLFF,TRBV19,TRBJ1-4
CASSVTSGRAAGGGQFF,TRBV5-5,TRBJ2-1